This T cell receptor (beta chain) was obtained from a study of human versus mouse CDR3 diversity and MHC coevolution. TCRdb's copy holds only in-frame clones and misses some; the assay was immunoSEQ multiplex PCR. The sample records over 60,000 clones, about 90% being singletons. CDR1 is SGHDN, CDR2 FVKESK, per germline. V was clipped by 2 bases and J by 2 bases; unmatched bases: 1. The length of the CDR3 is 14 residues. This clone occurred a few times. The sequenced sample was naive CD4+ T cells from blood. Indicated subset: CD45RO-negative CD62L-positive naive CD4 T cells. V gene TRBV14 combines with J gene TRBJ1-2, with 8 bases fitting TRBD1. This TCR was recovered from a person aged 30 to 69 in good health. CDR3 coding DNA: TGTGCCAGCAGCCAAAACAGGGGGAACTATGGCTACACCTTC. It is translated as CASSQNRGNYGYTF. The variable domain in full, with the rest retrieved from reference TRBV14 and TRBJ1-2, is EAGVTQFPSHSVIEKGQTVTLRCDPISGHDNLYWYRRVMGKEIKFLLHFVKESKQDESGMPNNRFLAERTGGTYSTLKVQPAELEDSGVYFCASSQNRGNYGYTFGSGTRLTVV.